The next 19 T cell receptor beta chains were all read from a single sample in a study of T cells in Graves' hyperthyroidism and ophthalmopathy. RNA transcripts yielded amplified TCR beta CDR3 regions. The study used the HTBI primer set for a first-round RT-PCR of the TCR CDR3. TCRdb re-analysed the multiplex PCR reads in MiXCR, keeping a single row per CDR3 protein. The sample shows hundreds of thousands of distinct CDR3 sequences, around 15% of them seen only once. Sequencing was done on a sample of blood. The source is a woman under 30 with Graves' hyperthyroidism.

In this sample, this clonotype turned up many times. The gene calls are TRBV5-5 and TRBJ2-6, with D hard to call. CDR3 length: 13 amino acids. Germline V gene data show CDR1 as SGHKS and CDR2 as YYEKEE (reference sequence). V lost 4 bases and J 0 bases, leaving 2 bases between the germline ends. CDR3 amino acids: CASSTSGANVLTF. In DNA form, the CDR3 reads TGTGCCAGCAGCACCTCTGGGGCCAACGTCCTGACTTTC.

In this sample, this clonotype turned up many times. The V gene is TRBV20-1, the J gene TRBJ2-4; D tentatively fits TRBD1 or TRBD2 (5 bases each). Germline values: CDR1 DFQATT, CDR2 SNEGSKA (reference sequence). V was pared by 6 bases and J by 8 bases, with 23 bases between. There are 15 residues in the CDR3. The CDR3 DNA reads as TGCAGTGCCCAGAGGGGTCGGACACGACTGGACATTCAGTACTTC. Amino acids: CSAQRGRTRLDIQYF.

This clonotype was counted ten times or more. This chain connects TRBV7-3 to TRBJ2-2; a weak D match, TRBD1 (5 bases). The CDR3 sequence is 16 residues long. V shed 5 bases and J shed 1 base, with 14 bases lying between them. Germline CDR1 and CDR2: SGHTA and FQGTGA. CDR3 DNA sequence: TGTGCCAGCAGCCCTCAGGGCCGGAGGAACACCGGGGAGCTGTTTTTT. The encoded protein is CASSPQGRRNTGELFF. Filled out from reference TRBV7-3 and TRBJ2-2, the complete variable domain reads GAGVSQTPSNKVTEKGKYVELRCDPISGHTALYWYRQSLGQGPEFLIYFQGTGAADDSGLPNDRFFAVRPEGSVSTLKIQRTERGDSAVYLCASSPQGRRNTGELFFGEGSRLTVL.

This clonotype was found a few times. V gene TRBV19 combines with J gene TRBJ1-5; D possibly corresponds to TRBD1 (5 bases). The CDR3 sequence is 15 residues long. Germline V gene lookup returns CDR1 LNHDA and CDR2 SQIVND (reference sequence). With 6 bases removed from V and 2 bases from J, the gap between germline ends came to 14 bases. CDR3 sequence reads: CASRPPGGGNQPQHF. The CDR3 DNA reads TGTGCCAGTAGACCACCTGGGGGTGGCAATCAGCCCCAGCATTTT.

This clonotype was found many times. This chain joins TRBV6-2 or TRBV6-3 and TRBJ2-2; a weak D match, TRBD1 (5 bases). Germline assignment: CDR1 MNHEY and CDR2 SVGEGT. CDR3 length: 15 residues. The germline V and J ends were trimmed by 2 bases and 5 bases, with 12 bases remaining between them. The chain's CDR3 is CASSYQLAGTGELFF. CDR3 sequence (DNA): TGTGCCAGCAGTTACCAATTAGCAGGGACCGGGGAGCTGTTTTTT.

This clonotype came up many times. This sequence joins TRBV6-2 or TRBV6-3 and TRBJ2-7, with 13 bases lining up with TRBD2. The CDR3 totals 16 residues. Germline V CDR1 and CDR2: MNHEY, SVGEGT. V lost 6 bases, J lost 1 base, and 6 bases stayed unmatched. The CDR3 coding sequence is TGTGCCAGCAGATGGACTAGCGGGGGAAGGTCCTACGAGCAGTACTTC. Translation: CASRWTSGGRSYEQYF.

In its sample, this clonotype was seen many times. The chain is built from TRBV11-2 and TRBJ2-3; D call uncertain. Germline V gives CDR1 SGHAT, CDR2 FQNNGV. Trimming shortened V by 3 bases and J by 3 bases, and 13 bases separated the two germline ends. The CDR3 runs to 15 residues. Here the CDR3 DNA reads TGTGCCAGCAGCTTCGGACGTAGGGTTACAGATACGCAGTATTTT. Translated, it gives CASSFGRRVTDTQYF. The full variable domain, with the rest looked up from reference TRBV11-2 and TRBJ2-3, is EAGVAQSPRYKIIEKRQSVAFWCNPISGHATLYWYQQILGQGPKLLIQFQNNGVVDDSQLPKDRFSAERLKGVDSTLKIQPAKLEDSAVYLCASSFGRRVTDTQYFGPGTRLTVL.

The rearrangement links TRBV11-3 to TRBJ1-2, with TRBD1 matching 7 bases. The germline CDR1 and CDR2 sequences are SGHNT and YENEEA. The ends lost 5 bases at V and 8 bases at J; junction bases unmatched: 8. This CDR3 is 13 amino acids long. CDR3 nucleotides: TGTGCCAGCAGCCCAAGTGGGACAGAAGGCTACACCTTC. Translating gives CASSPSGTEGYTF.

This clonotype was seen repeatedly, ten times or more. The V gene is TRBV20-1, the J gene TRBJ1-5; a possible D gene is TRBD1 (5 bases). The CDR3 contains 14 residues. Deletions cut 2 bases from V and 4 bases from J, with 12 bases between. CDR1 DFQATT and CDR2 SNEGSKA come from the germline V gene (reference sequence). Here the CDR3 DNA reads TGCAGTGCTAGAATCGGGGGAGGAAATCAGCCCCAGCATTTT. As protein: CSARIGGGNQPQHF.

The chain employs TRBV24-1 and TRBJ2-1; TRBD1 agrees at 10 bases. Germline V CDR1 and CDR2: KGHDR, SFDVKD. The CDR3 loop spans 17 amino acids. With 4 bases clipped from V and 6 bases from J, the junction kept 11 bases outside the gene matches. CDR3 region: CATSEMGQGRTPNEQFF. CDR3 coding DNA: TGTGCCACCAGTGAGATGGGACAGGGGAGGACTCCCAATGAGCAGTTCTTC.

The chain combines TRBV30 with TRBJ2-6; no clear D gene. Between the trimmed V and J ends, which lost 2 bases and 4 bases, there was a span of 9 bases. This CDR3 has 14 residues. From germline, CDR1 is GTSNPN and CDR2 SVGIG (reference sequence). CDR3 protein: CAWSMGFGANVLTF. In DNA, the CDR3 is TGTGCCTGGAGTATGGGGTTCGGGGCCAACGTCCTGACTTTC.

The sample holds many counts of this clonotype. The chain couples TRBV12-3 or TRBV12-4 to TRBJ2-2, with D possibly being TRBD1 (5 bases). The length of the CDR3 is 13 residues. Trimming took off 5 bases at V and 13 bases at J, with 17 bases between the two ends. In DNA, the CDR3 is TGTGCCAGCAGTAGAGCTTCCAGGGCACGGCTGTTTTTT. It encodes CASSRASRARLFF.

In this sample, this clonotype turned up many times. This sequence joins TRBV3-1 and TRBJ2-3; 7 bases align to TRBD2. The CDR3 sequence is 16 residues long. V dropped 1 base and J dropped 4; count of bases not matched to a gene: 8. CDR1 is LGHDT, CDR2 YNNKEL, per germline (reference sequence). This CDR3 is CASSQGASGWADTQYF. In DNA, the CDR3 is TGTGCCAGCAGCCAAGGGGCTAGCGGCTGGGCAGATACGCAGTATTTT.

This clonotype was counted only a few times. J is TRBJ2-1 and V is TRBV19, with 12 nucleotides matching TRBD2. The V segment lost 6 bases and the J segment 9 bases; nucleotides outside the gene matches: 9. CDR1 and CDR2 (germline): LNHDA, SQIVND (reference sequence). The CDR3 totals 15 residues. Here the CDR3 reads CASSGLAGRVGEQFF. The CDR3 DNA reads TGTGCCAGTAGCGGACTAGCGGGGAGGGTCGGTGAGCAGTTCTTC.

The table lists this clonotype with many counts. As DNA, the CDR3 is TGTGCCAGCTCGCAAGGACAGGGATATCAGCCCCAGCATTTT. Its protein is CASSQGQGYQPQHF. The chain uses TRBV18 and TRBJ1-5, with TRBD1 matching 8 bases. The trim removed 6 bases at V and 5 bases at J, leaving 6 bases unmatched. This CDR3 comprises 14 residues. Germline V gives CDR1 KGHSH, CDR2 LQKENI. The variable domain in full, with the rest retrieved from reference TRBV18 and TRBJ1-5, is NAGVMQNPRHLVRRRGQEARLRCSPMKGHSHVYWYRQLPEEGLKFMVYLQKENIIDESGMPKERFSAEFPKEGPSILRIQQVVRGDSAAYFCASSQGQGYQPQHFGDGTRLSIL.

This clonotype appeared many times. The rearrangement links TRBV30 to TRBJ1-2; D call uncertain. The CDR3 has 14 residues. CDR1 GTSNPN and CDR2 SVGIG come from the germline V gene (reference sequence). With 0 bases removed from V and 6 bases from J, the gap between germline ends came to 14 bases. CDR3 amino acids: CAWSVRTNAHGYTF. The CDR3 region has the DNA TGTGCCTGGAGTGTACGGACTAACGCACATGGCTACACCTTC. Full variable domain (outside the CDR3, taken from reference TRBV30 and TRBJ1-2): SQTIHQWPATLVQPVGSPLSLECTVEGTSNPNLYWYRQAAGRGLQLLFYSVGIGQISSEVPQNLSASRPQDRQFILSSKKLLLSDSGFYLCAWSVRTNAHGYTFGSGTRLTVV.

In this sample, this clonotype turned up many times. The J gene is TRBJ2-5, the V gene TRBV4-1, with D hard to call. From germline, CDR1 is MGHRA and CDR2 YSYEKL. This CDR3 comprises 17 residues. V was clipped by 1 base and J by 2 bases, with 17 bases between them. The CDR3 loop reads CASSQGKSSLLQETQYF. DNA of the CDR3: TGCGCCAGCAGCCAAGGAAAAAGCAGTCTGCTGCAAGAGACCCAGTACTTC.

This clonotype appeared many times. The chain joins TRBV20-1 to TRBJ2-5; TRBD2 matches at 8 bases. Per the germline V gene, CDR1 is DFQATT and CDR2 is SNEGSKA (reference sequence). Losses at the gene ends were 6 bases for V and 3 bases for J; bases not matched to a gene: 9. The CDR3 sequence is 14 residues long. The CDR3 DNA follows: TGCAGTGCGCCTAGCGGGTTTGAAAAAGAGACCCAGTACTTC. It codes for CSAPSGFEKETQYF.

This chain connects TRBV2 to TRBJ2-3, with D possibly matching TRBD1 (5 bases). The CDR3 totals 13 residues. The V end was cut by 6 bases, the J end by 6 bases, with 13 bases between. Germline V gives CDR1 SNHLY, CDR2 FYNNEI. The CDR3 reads CASSRVLADTQYF. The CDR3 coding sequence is TGTGCCAGCAGCAGGGTCCTGGCGGATACGCAGTATTTT.